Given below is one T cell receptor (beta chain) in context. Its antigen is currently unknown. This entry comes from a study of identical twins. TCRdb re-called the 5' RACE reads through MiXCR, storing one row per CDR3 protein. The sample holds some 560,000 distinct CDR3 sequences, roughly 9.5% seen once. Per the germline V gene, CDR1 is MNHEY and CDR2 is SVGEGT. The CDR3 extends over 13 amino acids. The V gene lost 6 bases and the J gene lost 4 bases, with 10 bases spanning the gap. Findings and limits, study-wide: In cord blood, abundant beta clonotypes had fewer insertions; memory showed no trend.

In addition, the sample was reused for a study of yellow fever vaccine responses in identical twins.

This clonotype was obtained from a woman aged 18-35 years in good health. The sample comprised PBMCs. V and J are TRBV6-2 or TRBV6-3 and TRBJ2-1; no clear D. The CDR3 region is CASSSRTYNEQFF. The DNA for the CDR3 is TGTGCCAGCAGCTCCCGGACGTACAATGAGCAGTTCTTC.